The 3 T cell receptor beta chains given below trace back to one sample, sequenced in a study of cytomegalovirus exposure and HLA in healthy donors. The PCR made use of 60 Vbeta and 13 Jbeta primers. Method: immunoSEQ multiplex PCR; TCRdb's copy keeps in-frame clones and lacks some. The data hold some 140,000 clones, with approximately 80% observed a single time. Sequencing used PBMCs. These receptors all come from a woman aged 18-29 years in good health and CMV-seronegative.

CDR3 region: CASSFATRGTGELFF. The CDR3, as DNA: TGTGCCAGCAGCTTTGCGACGCGGGGAACCGGGGAGCTGTTTTTT. The chain is built from TRBV7-2 and TRBJ2-2, with D possibly being TRBD2 (6 bases). The CDR3 extends over 15 amino acids. CDR1 and CDR2 from the germline V gene are SGHTA and FQGNSA. Trimming removed 3 bases from V and 5 bases from J, with 13 bases in between.

This clone was seen once. This chain joins TRBV30 and TRBJ2-7; 12 bases are a match to TRBD2. The CDR3 has 15 amino acids. With 2 bases clipped from V and 5 bases from J, the junction kept 7 bases outside the gene matches. CDR1 and CDR2 from the germline V gene are GTSNPN and SVGIG (reference sequence). CDR3 DNA: TGTGCCTGGAGTCCCGGACTAGCGGGAATCCACGAGCAGTACTTC. Translation gives CAWSPGLAGIHEQYF.

This clone showed up just once. The chain employs TRBV6-6 and TRBJ1-1; D is ambiguous. The CDR3 loop spans 15 amino acids. Germline V gene lookup returns CDR1 MNHNY and CDR2 SVGAGI (reference sequence). Trimming stripped 2 bases from V and 4 bases from J, with 14 bases between. The CDR3 sequence is CASSYEGPTSTEAFF. CDR3 coding DNA: TGTGCCAGCAGTTACGAGGGCCCGACGAGCACTGAAGCTTTCTTT.